The entry that follows covers one T cell receptor (beta chain) sequence. The data were obtained in a study of blood T cell repertoires in COVID-19. Study-wide context: From the United States, Italy and Spain came samples of acute and convalescent COVID-19. The analysed material was cDNA or gDNA that came from T cells, B-cell-depleted T cells, or PBMCs.

Method: immunoSEQ multiplex PCR; TCRdb's copy keeps in-frame clones and lacks some. This table has approximately 12,000 clones, 73% appearing once. This TCR was recovered from a human donor in a cohort sampled during active COVID-19. The sample was peripheral blood.

In DNA, the CDR3 is TGTGCCACCAGTGGGCATCAGACTAGCGGAAACAATGAGCAGTTCTTC. Translation: CATSGHQTSGNNEQFF. The chain uses TRBV24-1 and TRBJ2-1; TRBD2 matches at 9 bases. Germline V gene lookup returns CDR1 KGHDR and CDR2 SFDVKD. The length of the CDR3 is 16 residues. The V and J ends lost 5 bases and 5 bases, in that order; junction bases with no gene match: 9.